One sample yielded the 9 T cell receptor beta chains listed below, sequenced in a study of T cells in Graves' hyperthyroidism and ophthalmopathy. Regions amplified from RNA transcripts were the TCR beta CDR3 regions. Primed by the HTBI set, a first-round RT-PCR was run on the TCR CDR3. One entry per CDR3 protein results from TCRdb running MiXCR on the multiplex PCR reads. The sample has hundreds of thousands of distinct CDR3 sequences; about 14% are singletons. Sequencing was performed on blood. The receptors stem from a woman in her 30s with Graves' hyperthyroidism that later progressed to Graves' ophthalmopathy.

Comment on this clonotype: This may stem from a read error, because a much larger clone lies one nucleotide away. V is TRBV11-1 and J is TRBJ1-1, with D perhaps TRBD1 (6 bases). This CDR3 spans 15 amino acids. V was pared by 5 bases and J by 3 bases, with 16 bases between. CDR1 SGHAT and CDR2 FQDESV come from the germline V gene (reference sequence). This chain's CDR3 is CASSMAQGRDTEAFF. CDR3 sequence (DNA): TGTGCCAGCAGCATGGCCCAGGGGAGGGACACTGAAGCTTTCTTT.

This clonotype was observed at least ten times. This chain joins TRBV5-4 and TRBJ1-1, with 12 bases lining up with TRBD1. Germline loops: CDR1 SGHNT, CDR2 YYREEE (reference sequence). The CDR3 length is 14 residues. V lost 4 bases and J lost 4; bases outside the gene matches: 2. This CDR3 is CASSKGQGATEAFF. The CDR3 DNA reads TGTGCCAGCAGCAAGGGACAGGGGGCCACTGAAGCTTTCTTT.

This clonotype was observed a few times. Here the CDR3 DNA reads TGCAGCGTTGAAGGGGCCGCGGGCGGGGAGACCCAGTACTTC. As protein: CSVEGAAGGETQYF. The rearrangement joins TRBV29-1 to TRBJ2-5; D perhaps matches TRBD2 (5 bases). The CDR3 totals 14 residues. The V and J ends lost 1 base and 5 bases respectively, with 14 bases between them. Germline CDR1 reads SQVTM; CDR2 reads ANQGSEA.

There are a few counts of this clonotype. The rearrangement links TRBV20-1 to TRBJ2-5, with 7 bases that match TRBD1. This CDR3 region has 13 residues. V shed 5 bases, J shed 4 bases, and the junction held 7 bases outside the gene matches. Germline V gene lookup returns CDR1 DFQATT and CDR2 SNEGSKA (reference sequence). Here the CDR3 reads CSAPQTGRETQYF. DNA for the CDR3: TGCAGTGCTCCCCAGACAGGGCGAGAGACCCAGTACTTC.

The V gene is TRBV6-6, the J gene TRBJ1-2; 7 bases match TRBD1. Germline V lookup: CDR1 MNHNY, CDR2 SVGAGI (reference sequence). V shed 1 base, J shed 3 bases, and the junction held 5 bases outside the gene matches. The CDR3 totals 15 residues. This chain's CDR3 is CASSYFGTDYYGYTF. The CDR3 nucleotides read TGTGCCAGCAGTTACTTCGGGACAGACTACTATGGCTACACCTTC.

V usage is TRBV20-1 and J usage is TRBJ1-6; 7 nucleotides agree with TRBD1. CDR3 size: 15 residues. The V gene end was trimmed by 0 bases and the J gene end by 7 bases; junction bases not matched to a gene: 6. The germline gives CDR1 DFQATT, CDR2 SNEGSKA (reference sequence). DNA for the CDR3: TGCAGTGCTAGAGATTTACAGGGGCGGAATTCACCCCTCCACTTT. Protein sequence: CSARDLQGRNSPLHF.

This clonotype was observed many times. This chain uses TRBV12-3 or TRBV12-4 with TRBJ1-5; D call uncertain. Trimming cost V 6 bases and J 1 base, with 10 bases left between them. The CDR3 totals 14 residues. The CDR3 nucleotides are TGTGCCAGCAGCCCGCGAGGGAGCAATCAGCCCCAGCATTTT. It yields the protein CASSPRGSNQPQHF.

The rearrangement links TRBV7-8 to TRBJ2-2; 7 positions agree with TRBD1. The V and J ends lost 1 base and 2 bases, in that order; junction bases with no gene match: 7. From germline, CDR1 is SGHVS and CDR2 FQNEAQ. The CDR3 totals 17 residues. The CDR3, as DNA: TGTGCCAGCAGCTTAGGTGCCGGGACAGCAAACACCGGGGAGCTGTTTTTT. This sequence encodes CASSLGAGTANTGELFF.

There are many counts of this clonotype. CDR3 region: CSARRQGEGTQYF. The CDR3 coding sequence is TGCAGTGCTAGACGACAGGGGGAGGGCACCCAGTACTTC. This chain connects TRBV20-1 to TRBJ2-5, with 9 nucleotides matching TRBD1. Trimming at V came to 2 bases and at J to 8 bases, leaving 6 bases not matched to a gene. The CDR3 sequence is 13 residues long. Germline assignment: CDR1 DFQATT and CDR2 SNEGSKA (reference sequence).